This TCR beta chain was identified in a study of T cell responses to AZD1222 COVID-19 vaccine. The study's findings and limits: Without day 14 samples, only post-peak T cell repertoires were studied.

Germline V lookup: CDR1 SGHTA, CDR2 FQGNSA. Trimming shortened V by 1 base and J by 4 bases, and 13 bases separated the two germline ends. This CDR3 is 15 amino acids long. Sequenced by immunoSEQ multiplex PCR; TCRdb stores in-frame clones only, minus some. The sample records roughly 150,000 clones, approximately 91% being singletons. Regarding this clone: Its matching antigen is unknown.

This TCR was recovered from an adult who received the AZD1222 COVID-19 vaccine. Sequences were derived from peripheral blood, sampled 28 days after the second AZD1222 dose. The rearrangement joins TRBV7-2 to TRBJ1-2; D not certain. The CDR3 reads CASSLELGISYGYTF. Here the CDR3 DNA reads TGTGCCAGCAGCTTAGAATTAGGAATCAGCTATGGCTACACCTTC.